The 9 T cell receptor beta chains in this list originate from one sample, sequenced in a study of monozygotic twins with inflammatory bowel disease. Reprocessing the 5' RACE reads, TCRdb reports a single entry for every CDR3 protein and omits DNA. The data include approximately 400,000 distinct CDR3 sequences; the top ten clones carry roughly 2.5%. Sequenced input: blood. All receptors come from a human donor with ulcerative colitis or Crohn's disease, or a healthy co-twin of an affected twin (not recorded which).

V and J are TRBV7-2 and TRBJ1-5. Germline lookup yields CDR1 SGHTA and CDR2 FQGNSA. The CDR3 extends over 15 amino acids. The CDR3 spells CASQPRARGDQPQHF.

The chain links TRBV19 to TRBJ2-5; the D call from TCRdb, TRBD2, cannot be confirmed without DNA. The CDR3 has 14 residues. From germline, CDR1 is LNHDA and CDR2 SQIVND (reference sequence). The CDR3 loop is CASSQNRRQETQYF. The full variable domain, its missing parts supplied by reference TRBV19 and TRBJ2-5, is DGGITQSPKYLFRKEGQNVTLSCEQNLNHDAMYWYRQDPGQGLRLIYYSQIVNDFQKGDIAEGYSVSREKKESFPLTVTSAQKNPTAFYLCASSQNRRQETQYFGPGTRLLVL.

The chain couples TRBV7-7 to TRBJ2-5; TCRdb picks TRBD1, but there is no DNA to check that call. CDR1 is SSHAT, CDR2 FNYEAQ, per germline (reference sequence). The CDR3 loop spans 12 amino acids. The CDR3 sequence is CASSVPGETQYF. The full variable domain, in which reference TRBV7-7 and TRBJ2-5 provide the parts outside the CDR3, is GAGVSQSPRYKVTKRGQDVTLRCDPISSHATLYWYQQALGQGPEFLTYFNYEAQPDKSGLPSDRFSAERPEGSISTLTIQRTEQRDSAMYRCASSVPGETQYFGPGTRLLVL.

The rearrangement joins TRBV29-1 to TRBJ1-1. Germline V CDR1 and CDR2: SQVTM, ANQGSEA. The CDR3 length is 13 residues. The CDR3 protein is CSVATGEHIEAFF.

CDR3 residues: CASSQDTSWGTGELFF. This chain links TRBV4-3 with TRBJ2-2. Looked up from germline, CDR1 is LGHNA and CDR2 is YSLEER. The CDR3 contains 16 residues.

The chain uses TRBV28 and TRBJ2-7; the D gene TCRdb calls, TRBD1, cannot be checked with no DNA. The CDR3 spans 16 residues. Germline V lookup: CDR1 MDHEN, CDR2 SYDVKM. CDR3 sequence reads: CASSSTGTGRPYEQYF.

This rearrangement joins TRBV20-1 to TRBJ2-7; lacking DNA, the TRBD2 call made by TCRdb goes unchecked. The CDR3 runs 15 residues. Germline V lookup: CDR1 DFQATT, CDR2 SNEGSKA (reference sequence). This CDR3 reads CSAPGLAGAIYEQYF.

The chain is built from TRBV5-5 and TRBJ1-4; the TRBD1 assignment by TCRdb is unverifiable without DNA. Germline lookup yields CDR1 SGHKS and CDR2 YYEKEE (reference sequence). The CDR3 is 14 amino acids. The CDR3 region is CASSRGQWNEKLFF.

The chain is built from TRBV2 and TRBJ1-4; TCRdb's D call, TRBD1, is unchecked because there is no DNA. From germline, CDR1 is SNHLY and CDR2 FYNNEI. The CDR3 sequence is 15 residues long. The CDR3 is CASSPDGWYNEKLFF.